The 18 T cell receptor beta chains in this list originate from one sample, sequenced in a study of lymphopenia after photon versus proton radiotherapy. TCRdb keeps only in-frame clones here, not all; method: immunoSEQ multiplex PCR. The sample has tens of thousands of clones, approximately 88% seen once. The sample was peripheral blood, taken from a patient treated with proton-based radiotherapy. The receptors derive from a man aged 55 to 69 with pancreatic cancer.

The V gene is TRBV30, the J gene TRBJ1-1, with D possibly being TRBD1 (5 bases). The CDR3 runs to 15 residues. Germline values: CDR1 GTSNPN, CDR2 SVGIG (reference sequence). V lost 5 bases and J lost 1, with 17 bases in between. DNA of the CDR3: TGTGCCTGGGCTTGGGGGATGCAGCCGAACACTGAAGCTTTCTTT. As protein: CAWAWGMQPNTEAFF.

This clone was observed a few times. The V and J genes are TRBV2 and TRBJ1-2, with D unclear. The CDR3 is made up of 11 amino acids. V gave up 4 bases and J gave up 8 bases, with 8 bases separating them. Germline-derived CDR1 and CDR2 are SNHLY and FYNNEI. This CDR3 reads CASSAGEGYTF. The CDR3 nucleotides are TGTGCCAGCAGTGCTGGGGAGGGCTACACCTTC.

The gene calls are TRBV6-4 and TRBJ1-1; unclear D gene. Trimming removed 4 bases at V and 1 base at J, with 7 bases between. This CDR3 has 13 amino acids. The germline CDR1 and CDR2 sequences are MRHNA and SNTAGT. CDR3 loop: CASSAEGNTEAFF. The CDR3 nucleotides are TGTGCCAGCAGTGCCGAGGGGAACACTGAAGCTTTCTTT.

The chain joins TRBV4-3 to TRBJ2-5, with 10 bases matching TRBD1. Germline trimming cut 4 bases from V and 5 bases from J; bases unmatched to any gene: 4. The CDR3 contains 14 residues. CDR1 and CDR2 (germline): LGHNA, YSLEER. The CDR3 reads CASSLGQGDETQYF. CDR3 bases: TGCGCCAGCAGCCTCGGACAGGGGGACGAGACCCAGTACTTC.

The chain combines TRBV7-8 with TRBJ2-1; D remains unclear. The V gene's germline CDR1 is SGHVS and CDR2 FQNEAQ. V was cut by 1 base and J by 9 bases, with 10 bases left in between. CDR3 length equals 13 residues. CDR3 nucleotide sequence: TGTGCCAGCAGCTTAGGAAACTCAGGTGAGCAGTTCTTC. Residues: CASSLGNSGEQFF.

V gene TRBV4-3 combines with J gene TRBJ2-2, with D tentatively TRBD1 (5 bases). Trimming stripped 1 base from V and 8 bases from J, with 11 bases between. The germline V gene has CDR1 LGHNA and CDR2 YSLEER. The CDR3 extends over 14 amino acids. The CDR3 coding sequence is TGCGCCAGCAGCCAAGTAGTAGGGGATGGGGAGCTGTTTTTT. Amino acids: CASSQVVGDGELFF.

The chain combines TRBV9 with TRBJ2-3; D is unclear. The length of the CDR3 is 14 residues. Per the germline V gene, CDR1 is SGDLS and CDR2 is YYNGEE. Between the trimmed V and J ends, which lost 4 bases and 3 bases, there was a span of 12 bases. Written as DNA, the CDR3 is TGTGCCAGCAGCCAAACCCCTGGGACAGATACGCAGTATTTT. It specifies CASSQTPGTDTQYF.

This chain connects TRBV19 to TRBJ1-1, with D perhaps matching TRBD1 (6 bases). The germline V and J ends were trimmed by 4 bases and 5 bases, with 11 bases remaining between them. Germline loops: CDR1 LNHDA, CDR2 SQIVND (reference sequence). The length of the CDR3 is 13 residues. In DNA form, the CDR3 reads TGTGCCAGTAGTACCCAAGGGGGAACTGAAGCTTTCTTT. This translates into CASSTQGGTEAFF.

The V call is TRBV11-2, the J call TRBJ2-1; 9 bases match TRBD2. The CDR3 spans 15 residues. J was trimmed by 9 bases and V by 7 bases; bases with no gene match: 13. The germline V gene encodes CDR1 SGHAT and CDR2 FQNNGV. CDR3 nucleotide sequence: TGTGCCAGCACCCTCCTAGCGGGATACTTCGCTGAGCAGTTCTTC. It encodes CASTLLAGYFAEQFF.

The CDR3, as DNA: TGTGCCAGCAGTCGTTCTGACAGTGTAACTGGGGCCAACGTCCTGACTTTC. Protein product: CASSRSDSVTGANVLTF. The chain combines TRBV27 with TRBJ2-6; a possible D gene is TRBD1 (5 bases). Germline V gives CDR1 MNHEY, CDR2 SMNVEV (reference sequence). The CDR3 length is 17 residues. V gave up 5 bases and J gave up 2 bases, with 16 bases separating them.

The CDR3 loop reads CSVLPFQSGLNTMDEQYF. The CDR3, as DNA: TGCAGCGTTCTCCCCTTTCAAAGCGGGCTGAATACCATGGACGAGCAGTACTTC. The chain has TRBV29-1 and TRBJ2-7; D possibly corresponds to TRBD2 (6 bases). CDR3 size: 18 residues. Germline loops: CDR1 SQVTM, CDR2 ANQGSEA. V was cut by 5 bases and J by 5 bases, with 31 bases left in between.

The chain combines TRBV5-6 with TRBJ1-5; D ambiguous. Germline values: CDR1 SGHDT, CDR2 YYEEEE. The CDR3 consists of 14 residues. Trimming took 4 bases from V and 2 from J, leaving 10 bases between them. The CDR3 protein is CASSPGPGNQPQHF. The DNA for the CDR3 is TGTGCCAGCAGCCCCGGGCCTGGCAATCAGCCCCAGCATTTT.

The gene calls are TRBV6-5 and TRBJ2-7; D is unclear. There are 14 residues in the CDR3. Germline loops: CDR1 MNHEY, CDR2 SVGAGI. Trimming stripped 0 bases from V and 2 bases from J, with 8 bases between. CDR3 residues: CASSYSGPPYEQYF. The CDR3, as DNA: TGTGCCAGCAGTTACTCAGGCCCGCCCTACGAGCAGTACTTC.

The rearrangement uses TRBV5-1 and TRBJ2-6; D is ambiguous. The CDR3 covers 16 residues. V shed 0 bases and J shed 0 bases, with 7 bases lying between them. Germline V gives CDR1 SGHRS, CDR2 YFSETQ. The CDR3 coding sequence is TGCGCCAGCAGCTTGGCGCCTCTCTCTGGGGCCAACGTCCTGACTTTC. Encoded protein: CASSLAPLSGANVLTF.

The chain employs TRBV11-2 and TRBJ2-1; no clear D gene. The ends were cut back, 3 bases at V and 8 bases at J, with 14 bases in the middle. The CDR3 is 14 residues long. The germline V gene has CDR1 SGHAT and CDR2 FQNNGV. DNA for the CDR3: TGTGCCAGCAGCTTGATCCGGAGATGGCATGAGCAGTTCTTC. Its translation is CASSLIRRWHEQFF.

This rearrangement joins TRBV7-2 to TRBJ2-3; the match to TRBD2 covers 8 bases. This CDR3 has 15 amino acids. Looked up from germline, CDR1 is SGHTA and CDR2 is FQGNSA. The ends lost 3 bases at V and 1 base at J; junction bases unmatched: 3. CDR3 DNA sequence: TGTGCCAGCAGCTTTTCGGGACTAGGCACAGATACGCAGTATTTT. Protein product: CASSFSGLGTDTQYF.

The chain has TRBV11-2 and TRBJ1-1; TRBD1 agrees at 8 bases. With 5 bases clipped from V and 1 base from J, the junction kept 3 bases outside the gene matches. Per germline, CDR1 SGHAT and CDR2 FQNNGV. This CDR3 has 14 residues. The CDR3: CASSPGQANTEAFF. DNA for the CDR3: TGTGCCAGCAGCCCGGGACAGGCGAACACTGAAGCTTTCTTT.

The chain combines TRBV7-5 with TRBJ2-3; TRBD1, the table's D call, lacks a check against the DNA. TRBV7-5 is a recognized pseudogene. The CDR3 is made up of 16 amino acids. This CDR3 is CARSLGWAPHTDTQYF. The CDR3 coding sequence is TGTGCCAGAAGCTTAGGGTGGGCCCCGCACACAGATACGCAGTATTTT.